This T cell receptor beta chain emerged from a study of blood T cell repertoires in COVID-19. Overall study: Sites across the United States, Italy and Spain contributed samples from acute and convalescent COVID-19. In each case, the material was cDNA or gDNA derived from T cells, B-cell-depleted T cells, or PBMCs.

Original data processing: Nucleated cell counts were estimated from reference gene primer amplification. Libraries were prepared by immunoSEQ multiplex PCR; TCRdb keeps only in-frame clonotypes and omits some of them. From that table come the V and J calls and clone size; the DNA was used to work out D and trimming. The repertoire consists of 70,000 to 80,000 clones, with nearly 80% occurring once and the leading ten covering approximately 12%. V dropped 1 base and J dropped 5 bases, with 17 bases sitting between them. Germline CDR1 is SGHTA and CDR2 is FQGNSA. The CDR3 is 16 amino acids. The sample was peripheral blood. The chain couples TRBV7-2 to TRBJ1-2, with a possible D match to TRBD1 (6 bases). This clonotype was obtained from a human donor in a cohort sampled during active COVID-19. CDR3 nucleotide sequence: TGTGCCAGCAGCTTAGTTGGGGGGGGCGATATTTATGGCTACACCTTC. It is translated as CASSLVGGGDIYGYTF.